These 18 T cell receptor beta chains were all obtained from the same sample, sequenced in a study of low-dose radiotherapy and immunotherapy resistance in tumors. Noted time point: after trial treatment. Treatment of the sample: LDRT plus nivolumab, ipilimumab, low-dose cyclophosphamide and aspirin (RACIN trial). First-strand cDNA relied on TRAV- and TRBV-specific primers spanning alpha and beta chains. With a V-primer adapter and a constant-region primer, TCRs were amplified for around 20 PCR cycles. TCRdb fed the reads into MiXCR, producing one record per CDR3 protein. The sample contains 40,000 or so distinct CDR3 sequences, about a fifth of which appear only once. This specimen consisted of PBMCs, obtained after low-dose radiotherapy plus immunotherapy. The receptor set was obtained from a female donor with ovarian cancer.

This clonotype has at least ten counts. The chain combines TRBV19 with TRBJ2-3; D call uncertain. CDR3 length equals 15 residues. V was trimmed by 5 bases and J by 0 bases, leaving 12 bases between them. Per the germline V gene, CDR1 is LNHDA and CDR2 is SQIVND (reference sequence). The CDR3 region is CASSPTVLSTDTQYF. CDR3 sequence (DNA): TGTGCCAGTAGTCCCACGGTCCTAAGCACAGATACGCAGTATTTT. The full variable domain, completed using reference TRBV19 and TRBJ2-3, is DGGITQSPKYLFRKEGQNVTLSCEQNLNHDAMYWYRQDPGQGLRLIYYSQIVNDFQKGDIAEGYSVSREKKESFPLTVTSAQKNPTAFYLCASSPTVLSTDTQYFGPGTRLTVL.

This sequence joins TRBV15 and TRBJ1-5; 7 bases fit TRBD1. The CDR3 loop spans 14 amino acids. CDR1 LNHNV and CDR2 YYDKDF come from the germline V gene (reference sequence). V shed 5 bases and J 7 bases; nucleotides not matched to a gene: 8. The DNA for the CDR3 is TGTGCCACCAGCGGTCCCCGGGACAGCCAGCCCCAGCATTTT. It codes for CATSGPRDSQPQHF.

This chain links TRBV10-3 with TRBJ2-5; D is uncertain. Trimming shortened V by 6 bases and J by 2 bases, and 10 bases separated the two germline ends. There are 13 residues in the CDR3. The V gene's germline CDR1 is ENHRY and CDR2 SYGVKD. The chain's CDR3 is CAIRGREQETQYF. CDR3 nucleotides: TGTGCCATCAGGGGAAGAGAACAAGAGACCCAGTACTTC.

This clonotype was observed a few times. The CDR3 protein is CASSLSPDRTGDTQYF. CDR3 bases: TGTGCCAGCAGTTTATCGCCCGACCGGACAGGAGATACGCAGTATTTT. J is TRBJ2-3 and V is TRBV12-3 or TRBV12-4; TRBD1 aligns across 7 bases. Trimming took 2 bases from V and 5 from J; bases not matched to a gene: 10. The CDR3 is 16 residues long.

In its sample, this clonotype is medium-sized. V usage is TRBV19 and J usage is TRBJ2-4, with unresolved D. The germline V gene has CDR1 LNHDA and CDR2 SQIVND (reference sequence). V lost 4 bases to trimming and J lost 0 bases, with 10 bases between them. The CDR3 spans 15 residues. The CDR3 sequence: CASSTTSLAKNIQYF. In nucleotides, the CDR3 is TGTGCCAGTAGTACCACTTCACTAGCCAAAAACATTCAGTACTTC.

This clonotype was found many times. This sequence joins TRBV29-1 and TRBJ2-6, with TRBD1 identical over 11 bases. The J segment lost 2 bases and the V segment lost 5 bases, leaving 8 bases of the junction unmatched. CDR1 SQVTM and CDR2 ANQGSEA come from the germline V gene. The CDR3 has 17 residues. CDR3 sequence: CSVQDRGRLAGANVLTF. DNA of the CDR3: TGCAGCGTTCAGGACAGGGGGCGCTTAGCTGGGGCCAACGTCCTGACTTTC.

Ten or more counts support this clonotype. The V call is TRBV29-1, the J call TRBJ1-1, with D possibly matching TRBD1 (6 bases). The germline gives CDR1 SQVTM, CDR2 ANQGSEA. V gave up 4 bases and J gave up 1 base, with 7 bases separating them. The length of the CDR3 is 12 residues. The CDR3 reads CSVARGNTEAFF. CDR3 nucleotide sequence: TGCAGCGTTGCCAGGGGGAACACTGAAGCTTTCTTT.

This clonotype appeared many times. The chain recombines TRBV6-2 or TRBV6-3 with TRBJ2-2; no clear D. Germline values: CDR1 MNHEY, CDR2 SVGEGT. Trimming pared 4 bases from V and 10 bases from J, leaving 13 bases between. CDR3 length: 13 residues. The CDR3 DNA sequence: TGTGCCAGCAGTTCTAATGGGCGTACGGAGCTGTTTTTT. This sequence encodes CASSSNGRTELFF.

This clonotype was observed a few times. The chain joins TRBV28 to TRBJ2-3, with no clear D. The CDR3 totals 15 residues. Between the trimmed V and J ends, which lost 7 bases and 2 bases, there was a span of 16 bases. The germline CDR1 and CDR2 sequences are MDHEN and SYDVKM. CDR3 nucleotides: TGTGCCAGCACCATTGGGCCGGCAATCACAGATACGCAGTATTTT. Its translation is CASTIGPAITDTQYF. Using reference TRBV28 and TRBJ2-3 for the parts outside the CDR3, the full variable domain is DVKVTQSSRYLVKRTGEKVFLECVQDMDHENMFWYRQDPGLGLRLIYFSYDVKMKEKGDIPEGYSVSREKKERFSLILESASTNQTSMYLCASTIGPAITDTQYFGPGTRLTVL.

At least ten counts were recorded for this clonotype. The CDR3 here is CSVQQQNYGYTF. CDR3 coding DNA: TGCAGCGTTCAACAGCAAAACTATGGCTACACCTTC. This sequence joins TRBV29-1 and TRBJ1-2; D not resolved. V was clipped by 5 bases and J by 2 bases, with 9 bases between them. CDR3 size: 12 residues. Per germline, CDR1 SQVTM and CDR2 ANQGSEA.

This clonotype was counted at least ten times. The rearrangement joins TRBV9 to TRBJ2-2; TRBD1 matches at 9 bases. Germline V gene data show CDR1 as SGDLS and CDR2 as YYNGEE. The J segment lost 4 bases and the V segment lost 3 bases, leaving 4 bases of the junction unmatched. This CDR3 comprises 15 residues. Here the CDR3 DNA reads TGTGCCAGCAGCGATGACAGGGGGACCACCGGGGAGCTGTTTTTT. This gives the protein CASSDDRGTTGELFF.

At least ten counts were recorded for this clonotype. The chain is built from TRBV12-3 or TRBV12-4 and TRBJ2-1; D not certain. V lost 7 bases and J 4 bases, leaving 17 bases between the germline ends. The CDR3 totals 15 residues. The chain's CDR3 is CASNHRLGRYNEQFF. The CDR3 DNA sequence: TGTGCCAGCAACCACAGATTGGGCCGTTACAATGAGCAGTTCTTC.

This chain links TRBV4-3 with TRBJ1-2; no definite D call. CDR1 LGHNA and CDR2 YSLEER come from the germline V gene. The CDR3 totals 16 residues. V shed 0 bases and J shed 0 bases, with 11 bases lying between them. The CDR3 region has the DNA TGCGCCAGCAGCCAAGATTGGGCAGCTGCTAACTATGGCTACACCTTC. This sequence encodes CASSQDWAAANYGYTF.

This clonotype was seen repeatedly, ten times or more. DNA for the CDR3: TGTGCCAGCAGTTTATCGGGACCTACCCGACAGGGAGGAGAGACCCAGTACTTC. The encoded protein is CASSLSGPTRQGGETQYF. The chain carries TRBV27 and TRBJ2-5; maybe TRBD1 (7 bases). Deletions cut 0 bases from V and 4 bases from J, with 21 bases between. CDR3 size: 18 residues. Germline V gene lookup returns CDR1 MNHEY and CDR2 SMNVEV (reference sequence).

This clonotype was picked up many times. The chain recombines TRBV29-1 with TRBJ2-1; 9 nucleotides line up with TRBD2. V shed 2 bases and J 0 bases; nucleotides not matched to a gene: 5. Germline V gene data show CDR1 as SQVTM and CDR2 as ANQGSEA. The CDR3 is 16 amino acids. CDR3 coding DNA: TGCAGCGTTGAATCTAGCGGGACAAGCTCCTACAATGAGCAGTTCTTC. As protein: CSVESSGTSSYNEQFF.

Remarks on this clonotype: It differs at one base from a far larger clone, so likely a read error. This sequence joins TRBV6-5 and TRBJ2-7; no reliable D call. CDR3 size: 13 residues. Germline V gene sequence: CDR1 MNHEY, CDR2 SVGAGI. CDR3 in amino acids: CASSEADHYVQYF. The CDR3 nucleotides read TGTGCCAGCAGTGAAGCCGATCACTACGTGCAGTACTTC.

In this sample, this clonotype turned up many times. This chain joins TRBV11-1 and TRBJ2-1; 10 nucleotides match TRBD2. Per germline, CDR1 SGHAT and CDR2 FQDESV (reference sequence). J gave up 6 bases and V 3 bases, and 5 bases lay outside the gene matches. CDR3 length: 15 residues. The CDR3 DNA sequence: TGTGCCAGCAGCTTCTTAGCGGGGGGCCTCAATGAGCAGTTCTTC. Protein: CASSFLAGGLNEQFF.

This clonotype was seen many times. The J gene is TRBJ1-1, the V gene TRBV6-1; D ambiguous. Looked up from germline, CDR1 is MNHNS and CDR2 is SASEGT. V was pared by 1 base and J by 0 bases, with 6 bases between. This CDR3 is 14 amino acids long. CDR3 coding DNA: TGTGCCAGCAGTGAAGTCGGGATGAACACTGAAGCTTTCTTT. Protein product: CASSEVGMNTEAFF.